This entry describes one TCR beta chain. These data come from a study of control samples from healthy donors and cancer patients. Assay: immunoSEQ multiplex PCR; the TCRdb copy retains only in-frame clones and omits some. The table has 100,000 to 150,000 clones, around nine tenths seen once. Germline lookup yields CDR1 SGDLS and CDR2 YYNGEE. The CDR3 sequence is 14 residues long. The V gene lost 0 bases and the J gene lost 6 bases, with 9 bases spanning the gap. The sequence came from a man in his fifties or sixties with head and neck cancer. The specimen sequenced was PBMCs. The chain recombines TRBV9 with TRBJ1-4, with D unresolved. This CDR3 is CASSVEAADEKLFF. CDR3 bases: TGTGCCAGCAGCGTAGAGGCGGCAGATGAAAAACTGTTTTTT.